The clone carrying this TCR beta chain has a count of ten or more. This sample was included in a study of molecular identifiers for immune sequencing clone quantification. Across the whole study: Four portions were sequenced after RNA from about 20,000 or 100,000 naive CD8 cells was split five ways in replicates.

The use of previously described methods and listed TCR primers produced the bulk TCR libraries. Each CDR3 protein gets one entry after TCRdb re-called the PCR reads with MiXCR. The sample includes approximately 630,000 distinct CDR3 sequences, 25% seen only once; the top ten take 0.75% to 0.8%. Using a CD8+CD4-CCR7+CD45RA+ phenotype, naive CD8 T cells were sorted. The CDR3 is 14 residues long. The ends lost 2 bases at V and 2 bases at J; junction bases unmatched: 3. Germline V gene data show CDR1 as MGHRA and CDR2 as YSYEKL. The gene calls are TRBV4-1 and TRBJ2-7; TRBD1 matches 7 bases. The sequencing sample was made of naive CD8+ T cells from blood, with Jurkat cell RNA spiked in. Described subset: FACS-sorted CD8+CD4-CCR7+CD45RA+ naive T cells. This sequence was found in a human donor in good health. Some libraries in this study had Jurkat cell RNA spiked in. This CDR3 is CASSQQTGTYEQYF. The CDR3 DNA reads TGCGCCAGCAGCCAACAGACAGGGACCTACGAGCAGTACTTC.